The 15 T cell receptor beta chains reported below all come from one sample, sequenced in a study of T cell responses to AZD1222 COVID-19 vaccine. Here immunoSEQ multiplex PCR was the method, and the copy in TCRdb shows in-frame clones only, minus some. The sample consists of 120,000 or so clones, roughly 90% of them appearing once. Sequencing was performed on peripheral blood, taken 28 days after the second AZD1222 dose. These receptors came from an adult who received the AZD1222 COVID-19 vaccine.

The CDR3 nucleotides are TGTGCCAGCAGGGAGGGTCTTCGATACAATGAGCAGTTCTTC. This codes for CASREGLRYNEQFF. The chain recombines TRBV2 with TRBJ2-1; tentatively, D is TRBD2 (6 bases). This CDR3 comprises 14 residues. The germline V gene has CDR1 SNHLY and CDR2 FYNNEI. Trimming shortened V by 6 bases and J by 4 bases, and 13 bases separated the two germline ends. Full variable domain (rest looked up from reference TRBV2 and TRBJ2-1): EPEVTQTPSHQVTQMGQEVILRCVPISNHLYFYWYRQILGQKVEFLVSFYNNEISEKSEIFDDQFSVERPDGSNFTLKIRSTKLEDSAMYFCASREGLRYNEQFFGPGTRLTVL.

This chain links TRBV3-1 (or the pseudogene TRBV3-2) with TRBJ1-4, with 7 nucleotides matching TRBD1. The CDR3 totals 17 residues. Germline V gene sequence: CDR1 LGHDT, CDR2 YNNKEL (reference sequence). V gave up 2 bases and J gave up 6 bases; unmatched junction bases: 12. The CDR3: CASSQIYRTGRHEKLFF. Here the CDR3 DNA reads TGTGCCAGCAGCCAAATTTACAGGACAGGCCGACATGAAAAACTGTTTTTT.

A single count supports this clone. V and J are TRBV3-1 (or the pseudogene TRBV3-2) and TRBJ2-1, with D unresolved. CDR3 size: 17 residues. V lost 1 base to trimming and J lost 0 bases, with 13 bases between them. Germline V lookup: CDR1 LGHDT, CDR2 YNNKEL (reference sequence). The CDR3 loop is CASSQGWTKSSYNEQFF. The CDR3 DNA follows: TGTGCCAGCAGCCAAGGTTGGACGAAAAGCTCCTACAATGAGCAGTTCTTC.

The CDR3 sequence is CASSRGTGKNIQYF. CDR3 bases: TGTGCCAGCAGCCGAGGGACAGGGAAAAACATTCAGTACTTC. This chain joins TRBV6-5 and TRBJ2-4, with 9 bases lining up with TRBD1. Germline values: CDR1 MNHEY, CDR2 SVGAGI. V was clipped by 6 bases and J by 4 bases; unmatched bases: 4. The CDR3 has 14 amino acids.

J is TRBJ1-4 and V is TRBV5-4, with D perhaps matching TRBD1 (5 bases). The CDR3 is 14 amino acids. From germline, CDR1 is SGHNT and CDR2 YYREEE (reference sequence). V lost 0 bases, J lost 8 bases, and 11 bases lay in between. Here the CDR3 DNA reads TGTGCCAGCAGCTTGGAAGGGAGGGGCGAAAAACTGTTTTTT. Translation: CASSLEGRGEKLFF.

The chain combines TRBV7-7 with TRBJ2-6; D uncertain. From germline, CDR1 is SSHAT and CDR2 FNYEAQ (reference sequence). The germline V and J ends were trimmed by 5 bases and 5 bases, with 22 bases remaining between them. The CDR3 sequence is 18 residues long. The CDR3 coding sequence is TGTGCCAGCAGCCATAGTAATAAGTGCCAAAGTCGGGCCAACGTCCTGACTTTC. Its translation: CASSHSNKCQSRANVLTF.

V usage is TRBV3-1 (or the pseudogene TRBV3-2) and J usage is TRBJ1-4; 9 bases agree with TRBD1. J gave up 5 bases and V 3 bases, and 10 bases lay outside the gene matches. CDR3 length: 17 amino acids. Germline CDR1 and CDR2: LGHDT and YNNKEL (reference sequence). Written as DNA, the CDR3 is TGTGCCAGCAGCCAGACGATCAGGACAGGGGTGAATGAAAAACTGTTTTTT. This encodes CASSQTIRTGVNEKLFF.

This chain joins TRBV10-2 and TRBJ2-5; possible D gene TRBD1, 6 bases. The CDR3 consists of 14 residues. Germline CDR1 and CDR2: WSHSY and SAAADI. Trimming took off 8 bases at V and 1 base at J, with 14 bases between the two ends. CDR3 residues: CASSEQGPQETQYF. In DNA form, the CDR3 reads TGCGCCAGCTCGGAACAGGGTCCCCAAGAGACCCAGTACTTC.

V usage is TRBV10-1 and J usage is TRBJ1-1, with D possibly being TRBD1 (5 bases). Trimming pared 6 bases from V and 1 base from J, leaving 6 bases between. This CDR3 has 12 residues. Germline CDR1 reads WNHNN; CDR2 reads SYGVQD (reference sequence). The CDR3 is CASSGQNTEAFF. The DNA for the CDR3 is TGCGCCAGCAGCGGACAGAACACTGAAGCTTTCTTT.

This rearrangement joins TRBV4-2 to TRBJ1-2; D is undetermined. The CDR3 has 13 amino acids. Germline V gives CDR1 LGHNA, CDR2 YNFKEQ. Trimming shortened V by 4 bases and J by 5 bases, and 11 bases separated the two germline ends. CDR3 DNA: TGTGCCAGCAGCCTCGGGCTAAGGTATGGCTACACCTTC. It codes for CASSLGLRYGYTF.

This rearrangement joins TRBV5-1 to TRBJ2-5, with 9 bases aligning to TRBD2. Germline V gene lookup returns CDR1 SGHRS and CDR2 YFSETQ. Losses at the gene ends were 4 bases for V and 1 base for J; bases not matched to a gene: 8. The CDR3 totals 16 residues. The DNA for the CDR3 is TGCGCCAGCAGCCCTGGCGTAGCGGGGGCCCAAGAGACCCAGTACTTC. Its protein product is CASSPGVAGAQETQYF.

This chain joins TRBV7-8 and TRBJ1-1; D remains unclear. In germline, CDR1 is SGHVS, CDR2 FQNEAQ. This CDR3 region has 16 residues. V lost 5 bases to trimming and J lost 0 bases, with 16 bases between them. CDR3 protein: CASSQKVGRLNTEAFF. CDR3 DNA sequence: TGTGCCAGCAGCCAAAAGGTGGGCAGGTTGAACACTGAAGCTTTCTTT.

The chain recombines TRBV9 with TRBJ1-3; TRBD1 matches at 10 bases. The CDR3 is 15 residues long. Germline assignment: CDR1 SGDLS and CDR2 YYNGEE. Trimming at V came to 4 bases and at J to 2 bases, leaving 3 bases not matched to a gene. CDR3 bases: TGTGCCAGCAGCCAGACAGGGGGCACTGGAAACACCATATATTTT. Translation: CASSQTGGTGNTIYF.

The chain joins TRBV7-9 to TRBJ1-5; D remains ambiguous. From germline, CDR1 is SEHNR and CDR2 FQNEAQ (reference sequence). Trimming took off 0 bases at V and 5 bases at J, with 2 bases between the two ends. This CDR3 region has 12 residues. In DNA form, the CDR3 reads TGTGCCAGCAGCTTAGCCCATCAGCCCCAGCATTTT. This sequence encodes CASSLAHQPQHF.

V and J are TRBV4-3 and TRBJ2-4; either TRBD1 or TRBD2 may supply D (5 bases each). Germline V CDR1 and CDR2: LGHNA, YSLEER. The CDR3 spans 16 residues. The ends were cut back, 3 bases at V and 6 bases at J, with 18 bases in the middle. For the CDR3, the DNA is TGCGCCAGCAGCCACTCCGTCAGGTCAGGGAGAAACATTCAGTACTTC. Translated: CASSHSVRSGRNIQYF.